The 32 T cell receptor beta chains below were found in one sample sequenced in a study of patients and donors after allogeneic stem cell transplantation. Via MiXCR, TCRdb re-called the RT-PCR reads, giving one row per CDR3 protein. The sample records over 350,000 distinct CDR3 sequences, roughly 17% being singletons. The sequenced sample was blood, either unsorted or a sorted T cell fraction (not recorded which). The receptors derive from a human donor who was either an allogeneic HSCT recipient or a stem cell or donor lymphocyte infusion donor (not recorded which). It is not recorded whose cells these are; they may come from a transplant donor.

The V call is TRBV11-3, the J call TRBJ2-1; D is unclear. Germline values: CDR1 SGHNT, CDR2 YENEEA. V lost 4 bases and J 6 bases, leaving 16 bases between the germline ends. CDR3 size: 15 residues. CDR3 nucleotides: TGTGCCAGCAGCTATGGCAGGTCCTTCCTCAATGAGCAGTTCTTC. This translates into CASSYGRSFLNEQFF. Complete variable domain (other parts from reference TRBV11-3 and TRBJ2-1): EAGVVQSPRYKIIEKKQPVAFWCNPISGHNTLYWYLQNLGQGPELLIRYENEEAVDDSQLPKDRFSAERLKGVDSTLKIQPAELGDSAVYLCASSYGRSFLNEQFFGPGTRLTVL.

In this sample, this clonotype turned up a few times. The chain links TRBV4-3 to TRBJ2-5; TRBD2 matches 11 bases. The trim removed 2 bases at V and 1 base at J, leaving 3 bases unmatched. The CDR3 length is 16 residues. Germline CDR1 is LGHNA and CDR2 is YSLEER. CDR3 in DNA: TGCGCCAGCAGCCAACATAGCGGGGGGGCCCAAGAGACCCAGTACTTC. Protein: CASSQHSGGAQETQYF.

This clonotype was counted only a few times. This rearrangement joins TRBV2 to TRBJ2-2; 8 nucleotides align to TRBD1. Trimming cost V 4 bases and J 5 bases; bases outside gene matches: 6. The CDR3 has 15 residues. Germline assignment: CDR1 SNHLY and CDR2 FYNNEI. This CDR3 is CASSATGGETGELFF. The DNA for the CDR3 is TGTGCCAGCAGTGCTACAGGGGGAGAAACCGGGGAGCTGTTTTTT.

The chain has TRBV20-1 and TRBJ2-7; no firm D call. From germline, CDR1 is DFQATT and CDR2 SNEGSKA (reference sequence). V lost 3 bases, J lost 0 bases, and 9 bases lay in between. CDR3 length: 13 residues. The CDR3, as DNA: TGCAGTGCTAGCGCGTCTAGCTCCTACGAGCAGTACTTC. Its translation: CSASASSSYEQYF.

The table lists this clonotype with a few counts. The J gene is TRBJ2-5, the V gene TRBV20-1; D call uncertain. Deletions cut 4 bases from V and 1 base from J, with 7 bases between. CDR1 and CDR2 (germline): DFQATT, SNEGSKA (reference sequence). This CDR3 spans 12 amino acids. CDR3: CSATEFQETQYF. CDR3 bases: TGCAGTGCTACAGAGTTCCAAGAGACCCAGTACTTC.

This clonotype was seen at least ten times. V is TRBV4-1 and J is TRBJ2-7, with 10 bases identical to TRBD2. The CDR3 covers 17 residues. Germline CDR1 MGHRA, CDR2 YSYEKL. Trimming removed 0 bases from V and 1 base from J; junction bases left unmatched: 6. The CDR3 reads CASSQDKGTSVSYEQYF. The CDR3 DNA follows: TGCGCCAGCAGCCAAGATAAGGGGACTAGCGTATCCTACGAGCAGTACTTC.

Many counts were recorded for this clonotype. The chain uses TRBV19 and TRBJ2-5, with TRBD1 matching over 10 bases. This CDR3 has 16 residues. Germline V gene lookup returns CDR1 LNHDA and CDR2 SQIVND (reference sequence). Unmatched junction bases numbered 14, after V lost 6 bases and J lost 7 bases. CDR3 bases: TGTGCCAGTAGCACTAGGACAGGGGGGATGTTTGCGACCCAGTACTTC. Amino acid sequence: CASSTRTGGMFATQYF.

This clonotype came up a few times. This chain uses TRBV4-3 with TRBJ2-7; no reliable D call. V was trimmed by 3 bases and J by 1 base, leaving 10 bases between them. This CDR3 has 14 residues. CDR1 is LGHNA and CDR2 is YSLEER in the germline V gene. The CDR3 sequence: CASSHAVSSYEQYF. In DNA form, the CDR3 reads TGCGCCAGCAGCCATGCGGTTTCTTCCTACGAGCAGTACTTC.

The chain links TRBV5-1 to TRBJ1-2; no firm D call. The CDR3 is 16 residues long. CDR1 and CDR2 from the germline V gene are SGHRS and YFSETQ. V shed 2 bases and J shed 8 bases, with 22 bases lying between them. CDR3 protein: CASSLRRSDLELGYTF. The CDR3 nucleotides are TGCGCCAGCAGCTTACGAAGAAGTGACCTTGAGCTCGGCTACACCTTC. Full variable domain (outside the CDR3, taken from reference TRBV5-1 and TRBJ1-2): KAGVTQTPRYLIKTRGQQVTLSCSPISGHRSVSWYQQTPGQGLQFLFEYFSETQRNKGNFPGRFSGRQFSNSRSEMNVSTLELGDSALYLCASSLRRSDLELGYTFGSGTRLTVV.

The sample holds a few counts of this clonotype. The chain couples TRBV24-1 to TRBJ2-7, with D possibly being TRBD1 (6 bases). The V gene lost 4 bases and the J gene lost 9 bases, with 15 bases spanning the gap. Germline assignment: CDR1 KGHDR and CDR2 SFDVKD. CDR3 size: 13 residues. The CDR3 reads CATSDHGQSGQYF. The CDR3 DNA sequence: TGTGCCACCAGTGACCACGGACAGTCTGGGCAGTACTTC.

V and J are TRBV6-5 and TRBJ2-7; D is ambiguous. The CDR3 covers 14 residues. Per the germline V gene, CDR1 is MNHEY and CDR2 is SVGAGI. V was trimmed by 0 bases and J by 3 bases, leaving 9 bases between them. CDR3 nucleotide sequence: TGTGCCAGCAGTTACTCGGGGAACCGCTACGAGCAGTACTTC. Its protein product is CASSYSGNRYEQYF.

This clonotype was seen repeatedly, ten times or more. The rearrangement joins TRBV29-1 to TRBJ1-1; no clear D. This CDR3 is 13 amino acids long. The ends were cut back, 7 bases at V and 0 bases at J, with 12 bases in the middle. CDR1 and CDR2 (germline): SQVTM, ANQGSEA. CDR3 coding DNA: TGCAGCGCCGCGACAAGATTGAACACTGAAGCTTTCTTT. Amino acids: CSAATRLNTEAFF.

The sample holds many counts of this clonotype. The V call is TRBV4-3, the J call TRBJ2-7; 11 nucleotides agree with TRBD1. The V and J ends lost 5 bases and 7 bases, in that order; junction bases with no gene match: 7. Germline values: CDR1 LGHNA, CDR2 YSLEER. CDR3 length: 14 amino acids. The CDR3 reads CASSILGQGAEQYF. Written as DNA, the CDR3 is TGCGCCAGCAGCATTCTAGGACAGGGGGCGGAGCAGTACTTC.

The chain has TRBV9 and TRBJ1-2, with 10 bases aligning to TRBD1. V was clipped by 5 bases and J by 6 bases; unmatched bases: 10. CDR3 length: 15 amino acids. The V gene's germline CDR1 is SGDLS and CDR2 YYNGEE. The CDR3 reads CASSQLGTGEDGYTF. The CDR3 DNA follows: TGTGCCAGCAGTCAGCTAGGGACAGGGGAGGATGGCTACACCTTC.

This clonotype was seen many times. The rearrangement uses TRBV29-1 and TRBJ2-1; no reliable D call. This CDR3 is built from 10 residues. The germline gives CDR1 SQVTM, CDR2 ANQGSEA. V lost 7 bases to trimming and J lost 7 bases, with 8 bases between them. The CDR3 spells CSANGNEQFF. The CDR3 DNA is TGCAGCGCAAATGGGAATGAGCAGTTCTTC.

CDR3 loop: CAITNTGELFF. The CDR3 bases are TGTGCCATCACGAACACCGGGGAGCTGTTTTTT. The V and J genes are TRBV10-3 and TRBJ2-2, with D unresolved. This CDR3 is built from 11 residues. V lost 7 bases and J 0 bases, leaving 0 bases between the germline ends. CDR1 is ENHRY and CDR2 is SYGVKD in the germline V gene.

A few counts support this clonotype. The DNA of the CDR3 is TGTGCCAGCAGTTTTGGCAGGGCCTTCATCAACAATGAGCAGTTCTTC. Residues: CASSFGRAFINNEQFF. The genes are TRBV27 and TRBJ2-1, with D perhaps TRBD1 (5 bases). CDR1 and CDR2 from the germline V gene are MNHEY and SMNVEV (reference sequence). The CDR3 has 16 residues. V was trimmed by 3 bases and J by 5 bases, leaving 17 bases between them.

The CDR3 region is CSASLTRHQETQYF. The CDR3 DNA follows: TGCAGTGCTAGTCTTACTAGACACCAAGAGACCCAGTACTTC. J is TRBJ2-5 and V is TRBV20-1; tentative D call: TRBD2 (5 bases). There are 14 residues in the CDR3. V was trimmed by 3 bases and J by 0 bases, leaving 11 bases between them. CDR1 DFQATT and CDR2 SNEGSKA come from the germline V gene (reference sequence).

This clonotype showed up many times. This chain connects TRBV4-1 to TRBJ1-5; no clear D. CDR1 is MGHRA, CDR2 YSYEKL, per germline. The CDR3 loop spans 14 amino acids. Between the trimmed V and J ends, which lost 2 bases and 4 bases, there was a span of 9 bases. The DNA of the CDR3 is TGCGCCAGCAGCCAAACGGGCCTGAATCAGCCCCAGCATTTT. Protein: CASSQTGLNQPQHF.

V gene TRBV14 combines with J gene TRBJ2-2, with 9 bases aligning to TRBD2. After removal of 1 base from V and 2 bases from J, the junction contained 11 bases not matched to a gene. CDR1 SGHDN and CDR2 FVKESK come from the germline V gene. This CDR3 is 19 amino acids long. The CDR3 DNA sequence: TGTGCCAGCAGCCAAGCTAAGCCGGGGACTAGCACAAACACCGGGGAGCTGTTTTTT. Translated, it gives CASSQAKPGTSTNTGELFF.

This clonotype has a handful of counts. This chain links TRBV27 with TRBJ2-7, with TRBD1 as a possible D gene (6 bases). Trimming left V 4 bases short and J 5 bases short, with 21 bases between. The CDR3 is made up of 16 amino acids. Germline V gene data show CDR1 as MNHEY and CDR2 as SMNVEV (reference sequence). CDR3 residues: CASSYKLGQFGNEQYF. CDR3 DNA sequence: TGTGCCAGCAGTTATAAGCTCGGACAGTTCGGCAACGAGCAGTACTTC.

The CDR3 protein is CASSLTSSATDTQYF. CDR3 nucleotides: TGCGCCAGCAGCTTAACAAGCAGTGCCACAGATACGCAGTATTTT. This rearrangement joins TRBV5-1 to TRBJ2-3; no clear D. Germline CDR1 reads SGHRS; CDR2 reads YFSETQ. Trimming cost V 2 bases and J 2 bases, with 12 bases left between them. The CDR3 has 15 residues.

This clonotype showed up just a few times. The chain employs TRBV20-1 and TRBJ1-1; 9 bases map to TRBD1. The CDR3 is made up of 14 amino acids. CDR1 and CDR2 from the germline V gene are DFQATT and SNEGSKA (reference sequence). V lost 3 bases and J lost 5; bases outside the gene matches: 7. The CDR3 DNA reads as TGCAGTGCTAGGGGGGGACAGGGTTCGACTGAAGCTTTCTTT. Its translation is CSARGGQGSTEAFF.

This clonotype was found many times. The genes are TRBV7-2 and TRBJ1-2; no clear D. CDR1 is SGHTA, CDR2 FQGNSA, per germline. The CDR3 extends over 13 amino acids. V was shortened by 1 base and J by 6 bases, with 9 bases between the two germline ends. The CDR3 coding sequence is TGTGCCAGCAGCTTAGTGAGAGAGAATGGCTACACCTTC. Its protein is CASSLVRENGYTF.

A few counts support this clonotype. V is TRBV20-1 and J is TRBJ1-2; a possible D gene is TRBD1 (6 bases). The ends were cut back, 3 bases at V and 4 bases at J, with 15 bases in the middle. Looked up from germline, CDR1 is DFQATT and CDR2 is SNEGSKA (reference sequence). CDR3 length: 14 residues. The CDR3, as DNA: TGCAGTGCTAGGAGCGGCCGACAGGTCTATGGCTACACCTTC. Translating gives CSARSGRQVYGYTF.

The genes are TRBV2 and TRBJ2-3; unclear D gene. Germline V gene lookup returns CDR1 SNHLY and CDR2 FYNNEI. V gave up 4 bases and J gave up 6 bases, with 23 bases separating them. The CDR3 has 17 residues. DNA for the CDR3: TGTGCCAGCAGTGGCATCTTCATTTCCGTAAGGCCTGATACGCAGTATTTT. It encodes CASSGIFISVRPDTQYF.

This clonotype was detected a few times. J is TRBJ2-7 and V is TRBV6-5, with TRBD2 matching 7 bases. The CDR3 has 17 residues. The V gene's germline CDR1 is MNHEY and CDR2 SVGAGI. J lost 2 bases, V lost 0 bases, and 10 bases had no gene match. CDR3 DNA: TGTGCCAGCAGTTACTCGAAGCGGGATTTCGTGGCCTACGAGCAGTACTTC. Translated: CASSYSKRDFVAYEQYF.

CDR3 sequence reads: CASSVPGLKQFF. The CDR3 DNA reads as TGTGCCAGCAGTGTCCCCGGACTAAAGCAGTTCTTC. The chain uses TRBV12-3 or TRBV12-4 and TRBJ2-1, with D possibly being TRBD2 (6 bases). The ends were cut back, 5 bases at V and 11 bases at J, with 13 bases in the middle. The CDR3 consists of 12 residues.

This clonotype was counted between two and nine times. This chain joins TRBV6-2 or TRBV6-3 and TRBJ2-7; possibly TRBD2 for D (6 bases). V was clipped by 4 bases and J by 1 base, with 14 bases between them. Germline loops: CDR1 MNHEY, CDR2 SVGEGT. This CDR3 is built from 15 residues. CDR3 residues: CASSSGLLVSYEQYF. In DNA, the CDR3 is TGTGCCAGCAGTTCGGGACTGCTAGTTTCCTACGAGCAGTACTTC.

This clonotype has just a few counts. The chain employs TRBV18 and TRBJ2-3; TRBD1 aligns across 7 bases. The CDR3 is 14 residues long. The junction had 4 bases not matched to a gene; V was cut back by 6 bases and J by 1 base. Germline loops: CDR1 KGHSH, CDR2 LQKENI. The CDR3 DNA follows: TGTGCCAGCTCCCCGGGACAGCGCACAGATACGCAGTATTTT. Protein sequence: CASSPGQRTDTQYF.

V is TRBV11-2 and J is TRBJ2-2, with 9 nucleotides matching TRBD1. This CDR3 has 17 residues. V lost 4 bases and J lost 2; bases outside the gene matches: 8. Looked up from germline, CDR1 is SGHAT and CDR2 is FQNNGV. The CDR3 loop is CASSSTRDRVNTGELFF. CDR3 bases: TGTGCCAGCAGCTCCACCCGGGACAGGGTTAACACCGGGGAGCTGTTTTTT.

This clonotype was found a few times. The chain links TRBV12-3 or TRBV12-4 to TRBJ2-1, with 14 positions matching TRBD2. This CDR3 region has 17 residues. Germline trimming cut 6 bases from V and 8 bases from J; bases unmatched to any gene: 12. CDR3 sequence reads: CASSEGLAGERGYEQFF. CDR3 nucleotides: TGTGCCAGCAGCGAGGGACTAGCGGGAGAAAGGGGGTATGAGCAGTTCTTC.